A single sample is the source of the 29 T cell receptor beta chains below, sequenced in a study of CD8+CD57+ T cells in acquired aplastic anemia. An expansion of CD8+CD57+ cells by flow cytometry had been shown in patients chosen for sequencing. TCR beta VDJ and CDR3 profiles were obtained from a genomic DNA template. A single record per CDR3 protein comes from TCRdb applying MiXCR to the reads. The data show about 180,000 distinct CDR3 sequences, 45% to 60% seen once. The sequencing sample was made of sorted CD4+, CD8+, or CD8+CD57+ T cells (not recorded which) from PBMCs. The receptor source for this set is a human donor with aplastic anemia.

This clonotype has more than one count but fewer than ten. The chain carries TRBV15 and TRBJ1-2; no reliable D call. V was clipped by 0 bases and J by 5 bases, with 7 bases between them. This CDR3 is built from 13 residues. The germline gives CDR1 LNHNV, CDR2 YYDKDF (reference sequence). CDR3 region: CATSRDSDYGYTF. The CDR3 nucleotides read TGTGCCACCAGCAGAGATTCGGATTATGGCTACACCTTC.

About this clonotype itself: Sequence at one end of the junction differs from germline and may be a read error. The chain employs TRBV10-3 and TRBJ1-5; 7 nucleotides align to TRBD1. CDR1 ENHRY and CDR2 SYGVKD come from the germline V gene. This CDR3 has 15 residues. CDR3 nucleotides: TGTGCCGTCAGTGTGACCGGGACAGGCAATCAGCCCCAGCATTTT. Its protein is CAVSVTGTGNQPQHF.

The chain links TRBV29-1 to TRBJ1-4, with TRBD1 matching 10 bases. Trimming removed 6 bases from V and 8 bases from J; junction bases left unmatched: 3. Germline CDR1 is SQVTM and CDR2 is ANQGSEA. The length of the CDR3 is 12 residues. The DNA of the CDR3 is TGCAGCGTGGGACAGGGGCGCGAAAAACTGTTTTTT. It translates to CSVGQGREKLFF. Looking up the rest from reference TRBV29-1 and TRBJ1-4 gives the full variable domain: SAVISQKPSRDICQRGTSLTIQCQVDSQVTMMFWYRQQPGQSLTLIATANQGSEATYESGFVIDKFPISRPNLTFSTLTVSNMSPEDSSIYLCSVGQGREKLFFGSGTQLSVL.

The chain recombines TRBV2 with TRBJ1-5; D gene ambiguous. The V end was cut by 7 bases, the J end by 1 base, with 5 bases between. The CDR3 covers 12 residues. CDR1 and CDR2 (germline): SNHLY, FYNNEI. Written as DNA, the CDR3 is TGTGCCAGCAAGGAGAGCAATCAGCCCCAGCATTTT. Its protein is CASKESNQPQHF.

This clonotype showed up just a few times. The chain links TRBV29-1 to TRBJ1-2; tentative D call: TRBD1 (5 bases). The CDR3 extends over 13 amino acids. Looked up from germline, CDR1 is SQVTM and CDR2 is ANQGSEA. Deletions cut 5 bases from V and 4 bases from J, with 14 bases between. CDR3 amino acids: CSVWDGGAYGYTF. The CDR3 bases are TGCAGCGTTTGGGACGGCGGGGCCTATGGCTACACCTTC.

A few counts support this clonotype. The chain recombines TRBV20-1 with TRBJ1-6; TRBD1 is a possible D gene (6 bases). V shed 2 bases and J shed 7 bases, with 15 bases lying between them. CDR3 length: 15 amino acids. From germline, CDR1 is DFQATT and CDR2 SNEGSKA (reference sequence). This CDR3 reads CSARTTGSTNSPLHF. CDR3 nucleotides: TGCAGTGCTAGAACGACAGGATCCACGAATTCACCCCTCCACTTT.

This clonotype was detected once. The chain joins TRBV19 to TRBJ1-6, with 8 bases aligning to TRBD1. J gave up 9 bases and V 6 bases, and 7 bases lay outside the gene matches. Looked up from germline, CDR1 is LNHDA and CDR2 is SQIVND (reference sequence). The CDR3 runs 14 residues. This CDR3 is CASRQQGAASPLHF. The CDR3 nucleotides read TGTGCCAGTAGGCAGCAGGGGGCGGCTTCACCCCTCCACTTT.

In this sample, this clonotype turned up many times. The V gene is TRBV7-2, the J gene TRBJ2-7; D may correspond to TRBD1 or TRBD2 (5 bases each). The CDR3 extends over 15 amino acids. Trimming cost V 4 bases and J 2 bases, with 15 bases left between them. Germline V gene data show CDR1 as SGHTA and CDR2 as FQGNSA. CDR3 nucleotide sequence: TGTGCCAGCAGCTCTTTGGGGACGAAGACCTACGAGCAGTACTTC. Protein: CASSSLGTKTYEQYF.

The chain links TRBV2 to TRBJ1-6, with 8 bases fitting TRBD1. The CDR3 loop spans 14 amino acids. Germline V gives CDR1 SNHLY, CDR2 FYNNEI. The V segment lost 8 bases and the J segment 6 bases; nucleotides outside the gene matches: 6. The CDR3 spells CASGSGTGNSPLHF. CDR3 nucleotide sequence: TGTGCCAGCGGTTCCGGGACAGGTAATTCACCCCTCCACTTT.

The chain joins TRBV20-1 to TRBJ2-3; 8 nucleotides line up with TRBD2. Trimming cost V 1 base and J 2 bases; bases outside gene matches: 5. The CDR3 totals 15 residues. Germline V gene lookup returns CDR1 DFQATT and CDR2 SNEGSKA (reference sequence). This CDR3 is CSARGKRGNTDTQYF. The DNA of the CDR3 is TGCAGTGCTAGAGGAAAGCGGGGGAACACAGATACGCAGTATTTT.

The V call is TRBV20-1, the J call TRBJ1-1; D unclear. The CDR3 sequence is 13 residues long. In germline, CDR1 is DFQATT, CDR2 SNEGSKA (reference sequence). V was cut by 3 bases and J by 0 bases, with 8 bases left in between. The CDR3 nucleotides are TGCAGTGCTAGTGGAATAATGAACACTGAAGCTTTCTTT. It specifies CSASGIMNTEAFF.

The V gene is TRBV29-1, the J gene TRBJ2-7, with no clear D. This CDR3 is 12 amino acids long. V was clipped by 4 bases and J by 2 bases, with 9 bases between them. Germline assignment: CDR1 SQVTM and CDR2 ANQGSEA. The CDR3: CSVGRVTYEQYF. The CDR3 DNA is TGCAGCGTTGGCAGAGTTACCTACGAGCAGTACTTC.

The rearrangement joins TRBV5-5 to TRBJ1-6, with D perhaps matching TRBD1 (5 bases). Germline CDR1 and CDR2: SGHKS and YYEKEE (reference sequence). Trimming left V 4 bases short and J 11 bases short, with 22 bases between. The CDR3 is 16 amino acids. The CDR3 loop is CASSALRTPRSPPLHF. The DNA for the CDR3 is TGTGCCAGCAGCGCCCTAAGGACACCGCGGAGTCCACCCCTCCACTTT.

This clonotype was seen a handful of times. CDR3 residues: CASSEWGSINSPLHF. DNA for the CDR3: TGTGCCAGCAGTGAATGGGGTTCGATAAATTCACCCCTCCACTTT. This chain connects TRBV25-1 to TRBJ1-6; D uncertain. The length of the CDR3 is 15 residues. The V end lost 1 base, the J end lost 7 bases, and 11 bases lay between the germline ends. Germline V CDR1 and CDR2: MGHDK, SYGVNS.

The table lists this clonotype with many counts. The CDR3 spells CSVARQGESYTF. CDR3 nucleotide sequence: TGCAGTGTTGCGAGACAGGGGGAGAGCTACACCTTC. The rearrangement joins TRBV20-1 to TRBJ1-2; 9 bases align to TRBD1. CDR3 length: 12 amino acids. Unmatched junction bases numbered 9, after V lost 7 bases and J lost 9 bases. Germline CDR1 reads DFQATT; CDR2 reads SNEGSKA (reference sequence).

The chain is built from TRBV7-9 and TRBJ1-2, with 9 bases matching TRBD1. From germline, CDR1 is SEHNR and CDR2 FQNEAQ (reference sequence). J gave up 2 bases and V 4 bases, and 5 bases lay outside the gene matches. CDR3 size: 15 residues. The chain's CDR3 is CASSSNRGLNYGYTF. The CDR3 DNA reads TGTGCCAGCAGCTCAAACAGGGGGCTGAACTATGGCTACACCTTC.

The chain uses TRBV24-1 and TRBJ2-1; TRBD2 aligns across 7 bases. Per germline, CDR1 KGHDR and CDR2 SFDVKD. J gave up 3 bases and V 9 bases, and 4 bases lay outside the gene matches. This CDR3 has 13 amino acids. The CDR3 protein is CATGRGGYNEQFF. The CDR3, as DNA: TGTGCCACCGGGAGGGGAGGCTACAATGAGCAGTTCTTC.

This clonotype was found many times. The chain carries TRBV11-2 and TRBJ2-7, with 7 bases aligning to TRBD1. CDR1 is SGHAT, CDR2 FQNNGV, per germline. V gave up 3 bases and J gave up 5 bases; unmatched junction bases: 10. The CDR3 length is 15 residues. The CDR3 spells CASSLLGQGEHEQYF. The CDR3 DNA reads as TGTGCCAGCAGCTTGCTCGGCCAGGGGGAACACGAGCAGTACTTC.

The chain employs TRBV6-2 or TRBV6-3 and TRBJ2-7; TRBD1 is a possible D gene (6 bases). V lost 5 bases and J lost 0, with 14 bases in between. The germline CDR1 and CDR2 sequences are MNHEY and SVGEGT. The CDR3 consists of 15 residues. DNA for the CDR3: TGTGCCAGCAGTCGAAGACAGGTTAACTCCTACGAGCAGTACTTC. Translating it yields CASSRRQVNSYEQYF.

The V call is TRBV24-1, the J call TRBJ2-1; the D is unclear. Trimming removed 1 base at V and 7 bases at J, with 4 bases between. The CDR3 has 12 residues. CDR1 and CDR2 from the germline V gene are KGHDR and SFDVKD. CDR3 in DNA: TGTGCCACCAGTGATTTTGAGAATGAGCAGTTCTTC. Residues: CATSDFENEQFF.

Worth noting for this clonotype: Since no conserved phenylalanine or tryptophan closes the CDR3, a read error is the likely cause. The V call is TRBV11-2, the J call TRBJ2-7, with D tentatively TRBD1 or TRBD2 (6 bases each). The V end lost 4 bases, the J end lost 6 bases, and 13 bases lay between the germline ends. Per germline, CDR1 SGHAT and CDR2 FQNNGV. This CDR3 region has 13 residues. Written as DNA, the CDR3 is TGTGCCAGCAGCTCCTGGGGGGCGTTCGAGCAGTACCTC. It encodes CASSSWGAFEQYL.

The genes are TRBV29-1 and TRBJ2-2, with D possibly being TRBD1 (5 bases). Germline values: CDR1 SQVTM, CDR2 ANQGSEA. V was pared by 3 bases and J by 4 bases, with 12 bases between. CDR3 length: 14 amino acids. This CDR3 reads CSVDRQGGTGELFF. DNA for the CDR3: TGCAGCGTTGATCGGCAGGGCGGCACCGGGGAGCTGTTTTTT.

There are many counts of this clonotype. The chain employs TRBV3-1 and TRBJ2-7; D unresolved. The CDR3 spans 12 residues. V dropped 3 bases and J dropped 4 bases, with 7 bases sitting between them. Germline assignment: CDR1 LGHDT and CDR2 YNNKEL (reference sequence). The CDR3 region is CASSHSRYEQYF. CDR3 nucleotide sequence: TGTGCCAGCAGCCATTCGCGGTACGAGCAGTACTTC.

This clonotype came up many times. The chain has TRBV5-1 and TRBJ1-2; no clear D gene. The germline gives CDR1 SGHRS, CDR2 YFSETQ. The CDR3 has 15 residues. The V end lost 2 bases, the J end lost 2 bases, and 13 bases lay between the germline ends. This CDR3 is CASSFTGAENYGYTF. CDR3 nucleotide sequence: TGCGCCAGCAGCTTTACTGGAGCCGAGAACTATGGCTACACCTTC.

The chain has TRBV25-1 and TRBJ2-1; D may correspond to TRBD1 or TRBD2 (6 bases each). Trimming shortened V by 10 bases and J by 7 bases, and 17 bases separated the two germline ends. This CDR3 comprises 13 residues. The germline gives CDR1 MGHDK, CDR2 SYGVNS. CDR3 protein: CATSDRGRNEQFF. The CDR3 DNA reads as TGTGCCACCTCAGATCGGGGGCGGAATGAGCAGTTCTTC.

This rearrangement joins TRBV6-1 to TRBJ1-5; the match to TRBD1 covers 8 bases. The J segment lost 1 base and the V segment lost 5 bases, leaving 10 bases of the junction unmatched. The germline V gene has CDR1 MNHNS and CDR2 SASEGT. This CDR3 spans 17 amino acids. The CDR3, as DNA: TGTGCCAGCAGTACGGACAGGGTTGTTTTGAGCAATCAGCCCCAGCATTTT. As protein: CASSTDRVVLSNQPQHF.

The chain combines TRBV20-1 with TRBJ1-2, with 7 bases aligning to TRBD1. Losses at the gene ends were 1 base for V and 2 bases for J; bases not matched to a gene: 1. CDR1 and CDR2 (germline): DFQATT, SNEGSKA (reference sequence). The CDR3 is made up of 13 amino acids. The CDR3 reads CSARGDSNYGYTF. CDR3 DNA: TGCAGTGCTAGAGGGGACAGCAACTATGGCTACACCTTC.

The V and J genes are TRBV19 and TRBJ1-5, with D possibly matching TRBD1 (5 bases). Trimming took 6 bases from V and 3 from J, leaving 6 bases between them. CDR1 and CDR2 from the germline V gene are LNHDA and SQIVND (reference sequence). The CDR3 consists of 12 residues. In nucleotides, the CDR3 is TGTGCCAGTAGGGACAACAATCAGCCCCAGCATTTT. Residues: CASRDNNQPQHF.

V usage is TRBV25-1 and J usage is TRBJ1-1; D possibly corresponds to TRBD1 (5 bases). CDR3 size: 12 residues. V gave up 7 bases and J gave up 8 bases, with 14 bases separating them. Germline assignment: CDR1 MGHDK and CDR2 SYGVNS. The CDR3 is CASTGRRSEAFF. The CDR3 coding sequence is TGTGCCAGCACAGGGAGACGGTCCGAAGCTTTCTTT. The whole variable domain, filled in from reference TRBV25-1 and TRBJ1-1, reads EADIYQTPRYLVIGTGKKITLECSQTMGHDKMYWYQQDPGMELHLIHYSYGVNSTEKGDLSSESTVSRIRTEHFPLTLESARPSHTSQYLCASTGRRSEAFFGQGTRLTVV.